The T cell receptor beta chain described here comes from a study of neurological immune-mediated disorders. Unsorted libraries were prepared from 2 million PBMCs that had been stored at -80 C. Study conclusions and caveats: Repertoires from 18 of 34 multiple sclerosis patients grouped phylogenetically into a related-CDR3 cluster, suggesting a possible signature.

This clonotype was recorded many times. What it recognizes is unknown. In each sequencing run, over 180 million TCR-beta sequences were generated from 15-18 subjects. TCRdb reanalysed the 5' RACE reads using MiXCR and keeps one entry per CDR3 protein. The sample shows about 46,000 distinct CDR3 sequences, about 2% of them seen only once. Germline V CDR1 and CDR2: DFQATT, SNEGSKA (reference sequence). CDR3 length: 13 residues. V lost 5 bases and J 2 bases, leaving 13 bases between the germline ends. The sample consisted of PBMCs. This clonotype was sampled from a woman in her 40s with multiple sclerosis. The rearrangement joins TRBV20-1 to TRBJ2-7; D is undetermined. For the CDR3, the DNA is TGCAGTGCTGGCTGGGCGGCTCCCTACGAGCAGTACTTC. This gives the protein CSAGWAAPYEQYF.